This is a list of T cell receptor beta chains from one sample in a study of T cell repertoires in cytomegalovirus infection. TCRdb re-called the reads with MiXCR, one entry per CDR3 protein. The sample lists roughly 200,000 distinct CDR3 sequences; about 40% were seen once. These receptors are not linked to any known antigen. The sequenced sample was CD8+ T cells from cultured PBMCs, obtained from culture after CMV antigen stimulation. The origin of the receptors is a human donor in good health (CMV status not recorded). Some clones in this sample may be carry-over from other donors' samples. CDR3s include the opening cysteine and the closing phenylalanine or tryptophan. A D gene is named only where the DNA matches it firmly. Expanded clones are given a class, and other clones once, few, many or no size at all.

>TRBV7-9|NA|TRBJ2-3|many
CASSLSFGGSPDTQYF
TGTGCCAGCAGCTTATCGTTTGGGGGGAGTCCAGATACGCAGTATTTT
>TRBV12-3/TRBV12-4|NA|TRBJ2-7|NA
CASSFAGYEQYF
TGTGCCAGCAGTTTCGCGGGGTACGAGCAGTACTTC
>TRBV7-6|TRBD1|TRBJ2-1|few
CASSMGQSPYNEQFF
TGTGCCAGCAGCATGGGACAGAGCCCCTACAATGAGCAGTTCTTC
>TRBV29-1|NA|TRBJ2-7|NA
CSVEILDSSYEQYF
TGCAGCGTTGAAATATTGGACAGCTCCTACGAGCAGTACTTC
>TRBV27|TRBD2|TRBJ2-1|NA
CASSFTSGVSYNEQFF
TGTGCCAGCAGTTTCACTAGCGGGGTCTCCTACAATGAGCAGTTCTTC
>TRBV5-1|NA|TRBJ2-2|few
CASSLAGSGVPPTGELFF
TGCGCCAGCAGCTTGGCCGGGTCCGGGGTCCCACCCACCGGGGAGCTGTTTTTT
>TRBV9|NA|TRBJ2-1|NA
CASSVAEREQFF
TGTGCCAGCAGCGTAGCAGAACGTGAGCAGTTCTTC
>TRBV7-3|NA|TRBJ1-6|NA
CASKEGGRTGISYNSPLHF
TGTGCCAGCAAAGAAGGCGGGAGGACGGGGATCTCCTATAATTCACCCCTCCACTTT
>TRBV7-4|TRBD2|TRBJ2-1|NA
CASSSLDGGVYNDQFF
TGTGCAAGCAGCTCCCTCGACGGGGGGGTCTACAATGATCAGTTCTTC
>TRBV7-2|TRBD2|TRBJ2-1|few
CASGTSYEQFF
TGTGCCAGCGGGACTAGCTATGAGCAGTTCTTC
>TRBV10-3|NA|TRBJ1-2|NA
CAISESRTQDYGYTF
TGTGCCATCAGTGAGTCGCGGACACAAGACTATGGCTACACCTTC
>TRBV12-3/TRBV12-4|NA|TRBJ1-1|NA
CASSPGETEAFF
TGTGCCAGCAGTCCAGGGGAAACTGAAGCTTTCTTT
>TRBV6-6|TRBD2|TRBJ2-7|NA
CASSPVLRGVSYEQYF
TGTGCCAGCAGCCCTGTACTGCGGGGGGTCTCCTACGAGCAGTACTTC
>TRBV2|NA|TRBJ2-1|NA
CASIGGYVNEKFF
TGTGCCAGCATAGGAGGGTATGTTAATGAGAAGTTCTTC
>TRBV12-3/TRBV12-4|TRBD2|TRBJ2-1|NA
CARSFSTVGLSHNEQFF
TGTGCCAGAAGTTTTAGCACGGTGGGACTAAGCCACAATGAGCAGTTCTTC
>TRBV27|NA|TRBJ2-1|NA
CASSLRGTEQFF
TGTGCCAGCAGTTTACGTGGCACTGAGCAGTTCTTC
>TRBV9|TRBD2|TRBJ2-2|NA
CASSSPLAGDTGELFF
TGTGCCAGCAGCTCACCGCTAGCGGGAGACACCGGGGAGCTGTTTTTT
>TRBV15|TRBD1|TRBJ2-2|NA
CATSMGTVNTGELFF
TGTGCAACCAGCATGGGGACAGTTAACACCGGGGAGCTGTTTTTT
>TRBV27|NA|TRBJ1-2|many
CASRKTGYIYGYTF
TGTGCCAGCAGGAAAACAGGGTATATCTATGGCTACACCTTC
>TRBV27|TRBD1|TRBJ2-5|NA
CARSGSRTGAIQETQYF
TGTGCCAGAAGCGGATCGAGGACAGGGGCGATCCAAGAGACCCAGTACTTC
>TRBV18|NA|TRBJ1-1|NA
CASSPPNRGNTEAFF
TGTGCCAGCTCACCACCGAATAGGGGGAACACTGAAGCTTTCTTT
>TRBV7-3|TRBD2|TRBJ2-1|few
CASSSGIAGYNEQFF
TGTGCCAGCAGCTCTGGAATAGCGGGCTACAATGAGCAGTTCTTC
>TRBV7-9|NA|TRBJ1-2|many
CASSPLSGTIGYGYTF
TGTGCCAGCAGCCCGCTTAGCGGGACCATTGGCTATGGCTACACCTTC
>TRBV27|TRBD2|TRBJ2-3|once
CASSRPGLAGGTDTQYF
TGTGCCAGCAGCCGTCCGGGACTAGCGGGAGGCACAGATACGCAGTATTTT
>TRBV7-9|NA|TRBJ2-7|NA
CASSLVRGQVYEQYF
TGTGCCAGCAGCTTAGTTCGCGGGCAGGTCTACGAGCAGTACTTC
>TRBV28|TRBD1|TRBJ1-1|NA
CASSPGQGVLEAFF
TGTGCCAGCAGTCCCGGACAGGGGGTACTTGAAGCTTTCTTT
>TRBV2|TRBD2|TRBJ2-2|few
CASKGLAGVVELFF
TGTGCCAGCAAAGGACTAGCGGGAGTTGTGGAGCTGTTTTTT
>TRBV4-2|TRBD1|TRBJ2-7|many
CASSQVQGAYEQYF
TGTGCCAGCAGCCAAGTTCAGGGGGCATACGAGCAGTACTTC
>TRBV7-6|NA|TRBJ1-1|many
CASSLGGPTEAFF
TGTGCCAGCAGCTTAGGAGGGCCCACTGAAGCTTTCTTT
>TRBV7-9|NA|TRBJ1-1|NA
CASSEYTEAFF
TGTGCCAGCAGCGAGTACACTGAAGCTTTCTTT
>TRBV5-4|TRBD2|TRBJ2-1|NA
CASSTGLAGWSSYNEQFF
TGTGCCAGCAGCACGGGACTAGCGGGGTGGAGCTCCTACAATGAGCAGTTCTTC
>TRBV11-2|TRBD2|TRBJ2-1|NA
CASRTSGGLNEQFF
TGTGCCAGCAGGACTAGCGGGGGCCTAAATGAGCAGTTCTTC
>TRBV7-6|TRBD1|TRBJ1-2|NA
CASSPSGGGKHGYTF
TGTGCCAGCAGCCCCAGCGGAGGGGGCAAACATGGCTACACCTTC
>TRBV5-8|NA|TRBJ2-3|NA
CASDSERGPTDTQYF
TGTGCCAGCGACTCAGAAAGGGGTCCAACAGATACGCAGTATTTT
>TRBV20-1|NA|TRBJ2-7|NA
CSARDLDSSSSEQYF
TGCAGTGCTAGAGATCTCGACAGTTCCTCGAGCGAGCAGTACTTC
>TRBV2|NA|TRBJ1-2|NA
CASSELFIGLTVYTF
TGTGCCAGCAGTGAACTTTTTATCGGGTTGACGGTTTACACCTTC
>TRBV6-2/TRBV6-3|NA|TRBJ1-5|NA
CASGPQPQHF
TGTGCCAGCGGTCCCCAGCCCCAGCATTTT